Sequencing of this T cell receptor (beta chain) was carried out in a study of T cell responses to AZD1222 COVID-19 vaccine (dated by TCRdb to about 2021). Concerning the study at large: A total of approximately 250 trial participants underwent TCR sequencing, of whom around 210 had received two doses of AZD1222 and around 25 had received two doses of the MenACWY control vaccine. Trial participants were enrolled into age subgroups of 18-55, 56-69 and 70-plus years, which contained 148, 28 and 57 TCR-sequenced participants, respectively. The research as a whole found: Spike-specific TCR breadth and depth rose significantly after two AZD1222 doses compared with day 0 and with MenACWY recipients. Most participants were white British and females outnumbered males, and the authors suggested that clonal diversity may have been underestimated. Because no day 14 peak-response samples were available, the repertoires could be characterized only after the peak T cell response. Conclusions about previously exposed vaccinees are limited, since just a handful of AZD1222 recipients were seropositive for SARS-CoV-2 at baseline. The 56-69-year group was small, and its depth increase did not reach significance, likely because of low power. Reportedly, close to half of the unique spike-specific TCRs recognized epitopes lying outside the regions that are mutated in the B.1.351 and B.1.1.7 variants. CD4 TCRs associated with the vaccine covered the entire spike protein, and the dominant responses were in regions 160-218 and 743-854.

A few counts support this clone. The specificity of this receptor is unknown. Base qualities are not recorded, but no much larger clone differs from it by a single base. The CDR3 regions of human TCRbeta chains were subjected to immunosequencing. As for the original processing: Repertoire TCRs were checked for matches against a reference library of SARS-CoV-2-specific TCRs that had been generated using the MIRA antigen-specificity platform. Breadth was defined as the fraction of unique TCRs that were SARS-CoV-2-associated. Depth was defined as the fraction of total T cells that were SARS-CoV-2-associated. Using the MIRA data, each spike-specific TCR was assigned both to the spike region to which the TCR was reactive and to a CD4 or CD8 class. Log10-transformed breadth and depth values were compared by one-way ANOVA with Sidak's multiple comparisons tests. TCRdb mirrors the immuneACCESS table, restricted to in-frame sequences. Some clones are absent from its copies; in checked studies, under half trace to an unresolved V gene, and the reason for the others is unknown. V and J calls plus clone size are reproduced from that table; the DNA served to infer D and trimming. Within this sample are 98,000 or so clones, with about nine tenths of them counted one time only. The top ten clonotypes cover 15% to 20% of the sample.

Sample time point, as interpreted from the label and publication: about 28 days (+/-7) after the second vaccine dose. Because spike-specific TCR depth and breadth did not differ between the two schedules, AZD1222 recipients who got a second dose at roughly 4 weeks were pooled with those who got a second dose at roughly 12 weeks. Samples from vaccinated people were obtained from the UK trials COV001 and COV002, which included a single-blind randomized controlled phase 2/3 trial of AZD1222 (ChAdOx1 nCoV-19) in healthy adults. Trial participant PBMC samples were collected at day 0 and day 28 after the second dose for TCRbeta chain sequencing. From the cysteine through the phenylalanine, the CDR3 covers 14 amino acids. Only the CDR3 DNA stays, 42 bases, in frame from base 1. Via the germline V gene (reference sequence), CDR1 is MNHNY and CDR2 SVGAGI. V gives up 6 bases and J gives up 0 bases, and the segment between their germline ends measures 11 bases.

This clonotype was sampled from an adult who received the AZD1222 COVID-19 vaccine. The sample here was peripheral blood, taken 28 days after the second AZD1222 dose. The chain is assembled from TRBV6-6 and TRBJ1-1; perhaps TRBD1 is the D gene, with 5 bases matching. The nucleotides read TGTGCCAGCAGATCCGGACATCTGAACACTGAAGCTTTCTTT. Its coded protein is CASRSGHLNTEAFF.